This T cell receptor (beta chain) was observed in a study of human T cells and chemical hapten exposure. Study in general: Small volume differences among pooled libraries mainly caused per-sample TCR yield variation.

Between the trimmed V and J ends, which lost 5 bases and 0 bases, there was a span of 13 bases. CDR1 and CDR2 from the germline V gene are MNHEY and SMNVEV (reference sequence). This CDR3 spans 16 amino acids. A few counts support this clonotype. This sample's time point: pre-sensitization, week 0. Sample treatment: therapeutic diphenylcyclopropenone sensitization with weekly scalp DPC. From the RACE reads, TCRdb called clonotypes with MiXCR, one entry per CDR3 protein. The repertoire has roughly 250,000 distinct CDR3 sequences, 7% to 10% of them found once; the top ten carry about 2.1%. The source of this sequence is a woman in her thirties or forties with alopecia areata. Some clones in this sample may be carry-over from other donors' samples. This sample comprised whole blood, obtained in connection with sensitization to the hapten diphenylcyclopropenone (DPC). The V call is TRBV27, the J call TRBJ1-4, with D tentatively TRBD1 (5 bases). CDR3 amino acids: CASSPQIGATNEKLFF. The DNA for the CDR3 is TGTGCCAGCAGTCCACAAATAGGGGCAACTAATGAAAAACTGTTTTTT. The full variable domain, in which reference TRBV27 and TRBJ1-4 provide the parts outside the CDR3, is EAQVTQNPRYLITVTGKKLTVTCSQNMNHEYMSWYRQDPGLGLRQIYYSMNVEVTDKGDVPEGYKVSRKEKRNFPLILESPSPNQTSLYFCASSPQIGATNEKLFFGSGTQLSVL.